The 30 T cell receptor beta chains given below trace back to one sample, sequenced in a study of blood T cell repertoires in COVID-19. Profiling relied on immunoSEQ multiplex PCR, and the TCRdb table lists in-frame clones only, not all of them. The sample carries 35,000 to 50,000 clones, around nine tenths recorded once. Sequenced: peripheral blood. These TCRs come from a human donor in a cohort sampled during active COVID-19.

V is TRBV7-9 and J is TRBJ2-3, with 12 positions matching TRBD2. The J segment lost 6 bases and the V segment lost 4 bases, leaving 5 bases of the junction unmatched. The V gene's germline CDR1 is SEHNR and CDR2 FQNEAQ (reference sequence). The CDR3 consists of 15 residues. DNA for the CDR3: TGTGCCAGCAGCTACCTGACTAGCGGGGGTGATACGCAGTATTTT. This sequence encodes CASSYLTSGGDTQYF.

The rearrangement links TRBV19 to TRBJ2-5, with a possible D match to TRBD1 (6 bases). V was pared by 9 bases and J by 1 base, with 12 bases between. Per the germline V gene, CDR1 is LNHDA and CDR2 is SQIVND (reference sequence). This CDR3 is 13 amino acids long. The CDR3 reads CASQRTAQETQYF. The CDR3, as DNA: TGTGCCAGCCAAAGGACAGCCCAAGAGACCCAGTACTTC.

The chain employs TRBV3-1 (or the pseudogene TRBV3-2) and TRBJ1-4, with D tentatively TRBD1 (6 bases). Germline V CDR1 and CDR2: LGHDT, YNNKEL (reference sequence). The V end was cut by 2 bases, the J end by 8 bases, with 12 bases between. CDR3 length equals 14 residues. CDR3 amino acids: CASSQQGTVEKLFF. The CDR3 DNA is TGTGCCAGCAGCCAACAGGGGACGGTGGAAAAACTGTTTTTT.

This clone has just a few counts. CDR3 amino acids: CASRKGQGNSPLHF. In DNA, the CDR3 is TGTGCCAGCAGGAAGGGACAGGGTAATTCACCCCTCCACTTT. V usage is TRBV6-6 and J usage is TRBJ1-6, with 9 bases matching TRBD1. Trimming removed 6 bases from V and 6 bases from J; junction bases left unmatched: 3. Per germline, CDR1 MNHNY and CDR2 SVGAGI (reference sequence). This CDR3 region has 14 residues.

V usage is TRBV11-3 and J usage is TRBJ2-5, with TRBD1 matching over 11 bases. The CDR3 spans 16 residues. The ends lost 5 bases at V and 2 bases at J; junction bases unmatched: 7. Germline CDR1 is SGHNT and CDR2 is YENEEA. In DNA, the CDR3 is TGTGCCAGCAGCCGGCCGGGGGACAGGGGGCAAGAGACCCAGTACTTC. Protein product: CASSRPGDRGQETQYF.

The chain couples TRBV19 to TRBJ1-5; 8 nucleotides line up with TRBD1. This CDR3 region has 14 residues. J lost 4 bases, V lost 6 bases, and 5 bases had no gene match. Germline V lookup: CDR1 LNHDA, CDR2 SQIVND (reference sequence). CDR3 sequence: CASSVQGGNQPQHF. As DNA, the CDR3 is TGTGCCAGTAGCGTACAGGGGGGTAATCAGCCCCAGCATTTT.

V gene TRBV2 combines with J gene TRBJ1-5, with a possible D match to TRBD1 (6 bases). With 6 bases removed from V and 2 bases from J, the gap between germline ends came to 14 bases. The germline V gene encodes CDR1 SNHLY and CDR2 FYNNEI. The CDR3 has 15 residues. CDR3 sequence (DNA): TGTGCCAGCAGGGCCGGACAGCCCGGCAATCAGCCCCAGCATTTT. The encoded protein is CASRAGQPGNQPQHF.

V is TRBV18 and J is TRBJ2-3, with 8 bases matching TRBD2. Per the germline V gene, CDR1 is KGHSH and CDR2 is LQKENI. The J segment lost 1 base and the V segment lost 3 bases, leaving 9 bases of the junction unmatched. The CDR3 is 17 residues long. CDR3 nucleotides: TGTGCCAGCTCACCTTCACTTAGCGGGGCCCGCACAGATACGCAGTATTTT. Its protein is CASSPSLSGARTDTQYF.

The rearrangement links TRBV5-4 to TRBJ2-3; TRBD2 matches 8 bases. The V gene's germline CDR1 is SGHNT and CDR2 YYREEE (reference sequence). The CDR3 totals 15 residues. Trimming cost V 0 bases and J 6 bases; bases outside gene matches: 6. CDR3 in amino acids: CASSLEGRGDDTQYF. Here the CDR3 DNA reads TGTGCCAGCAGCTTGGAGGGGCGGGGGGACGATACGCAGTATTTT.

This chain links TRBV7-6 with TRBJ1-2, with D maybe TRBD1 (5 bases). CDR3 length: 12 residues. Trimming shortened V by 1 base and J by 8 bases, and 8 bases separated the two germline ends. Germline-derived CDR1 and CDR2 are SGHVS and FNYEAQ. The CDR3 DNA is TGTGCCAGCAGCTTAGGGAGGGGAGGCTACACCTTC. Protein: CASSLGRGGYTF. The whole variable domain, filled in from reference TRBV7-6 and TRBJ1-2, reads GAGVSQSPRYKVTKRGQDVALRCDPISGHVSLYWYRQALGQGPEFLTYFNYEAQQDKSGLPNDRFSAERPEGSISTLTIQRTEQRDSAMYRCASSLGRGGYTFGSGTRLTVV.

This sequence joins TRBV9 and TRBJ2-1; 11 nucleotides agree with TRBD2. The V segment lost 3 bases and the J segment 6 bases; nucleotides outside the gene matches: 5. The V gene's germline CDR1 is SGDLS and CDR2 YYNGEE. CDR3 length equals 15 residues. The CDR3 sequence is CASSAFGTSGNEQFF. DNA of the CDR3: TGTGCCAGCAGCGCCTTTGGGACTAGCGGCAATGAGCAGTTCTTC.

The chain employs TRBV9 and TRBJ2-7, with D possibly TRBD2 on 5 matching bases. The germline gives CDR1 SGDLS, CDR2 YYNGEE. V dropped 0 bases and J dropped 4 bases, with 8 bases sitting between them. This CDR3 spans 13 amino acids. CDR3 residues: CASSVATGYEQYF. Written as DNA, the CDR3 is TGTGCCAGCAGCGTAGCCACGGGATACGAGCAGTACTTC.

The chain is built from TRBV18 and TRBJ1-1; 9 bases agree with TRBD1. Germline V lookup: CDR1 KGHSH, CDR2 LQKENI. V was clipped by 1 base and J by 3 bases; unmatched bases: 9. The CDR3 spans 17 residues. CDR3 protein: CASSPLQGAIPDTEAFF. The CDR3 coding sequence is TGTGCCAGCTCACCACTACAGGGGGCAATCCCGGACACTGAAGCTTTCTTT.

The chain has TRBV30 and TRBJ1-2; unclear D gene. Germline V CDR1 and CDR2: GTSNPN, SVGIG (reference sequence). Deletions cut 2 bases from V and 0 bases from J, with 10 bases between. This CDR3 region has 14 residues. The CDR3 region is CAWSHGLANYGYTF. For the CDR3, the DNA is TGTGCCTGGAGTCACGGGTTAGCTAACTATGGCTACACCTTC. The full variable domain, in which reference TRBV30 and TRBJ1-2 provide the parts outside the CDR3, is SQTIHQWPATLVQPVGSPLSLECTVEGTSNPNLYWYRQAAGRGLQLLFYSVGIGQISSEVPQNLSASRPQDRQFILSSKKLLLSDSGFYLCAWSHGLANYGYTFGSGTRLTVV.

V usage is TRBV25-1 and J usage is TRBJ1-1, with TRBD1 as a possible D gene (6 bases). The CDR3 contains 12 residues. The germline V gene encodes CDR1 MGHDK and CDR2 SYGVNS. V was cut by 8 bases and J by 4 bases, with 11 bases left in between. The CDR3 sequence: CASGIGGTEAFF. CDR3 sequence (DNA): TGTGCCAGCGGAATAGGGGGCACTGAAGCTTTCTTT.

This clone was counted a single time. The J gene is TRBJ2-3, the V gene TRBV27, with TRBD1 matching 11 bases. V trimming: 4 bases; J trimming: 4 bases; junction bases outside the gene matches: 10. This CDR3 is 17 amino acids long. Germline loops: CDR1 MNHEY, CDR2 SMNVEV (reference sequence). The CDR3 spells CASSSEGQGAAADTQYF. For the CDR3, the DNA is TGTGCCAGCAGTTCGGAAGGACAGGGGGCAGCGGCAGATACGCAGTATTTT.

V gene TRBV5-1 combines with J gene TRBJ1-1; 10 bases fit TRBD1. CDR1 and CDR2 (germline): SGHRS, YFSETQ. The CDR3 sequence is 14 residues long. Unmatched junction bases numbered 4, after V lost 4 bases and J lost 4 bases. The CDR3 region has the DNA TGCGCCAGCAGCCTGGGACAGGGGTTCACTGAAGCTTTCTTT. Amino acid sequence: CASSLGQGFTEAFF.

The chain has TRBV5-1 and TRBJ2-2; the D gene is possibly TRBD2 (6 bases). V was trimmed by 6 bases and J by 1 base, leaving 25 bases between them. Germline CDR1 and CDR2: SGHRS and YFSETQ. The CDR3 extends over 19 amino acids. In DNA, the CDR3 is TGCGCCAGCAACCATGGGGGGACTTTTGGGCTGGTGAACACCGGGGAGCTGTTTTTT. It codes for CASNHGGTFGLVNTGELFF. The complete variable domain, with remaining parts taken from reference TRBV5-1 and TRBJ2-2, reads KAGVTQTPRYLIKTRGQQVTLSCSPISGHRSVSWYQQTPGQGLQFLFEYFSETQRNKGNFPGRFSGRQFSNSRSEMNVSTLELGDSALYLCASNHGGTFGLVNTGELFFGEGSRLTVL.

V and J are TRBV9 and TRBJ2-3, with 11 bases aligning to TRBD2. In germline, CDR1 is SGDLS, CDR2 YYNGEE. Unmatched junction bases numbered 14, after V lost 0 bases and J lost 5 bases. The CDR3 runs 19 residues. CDR3 nucleotide sequence: TGTGCCAGCAGCGTAGGTCTAGCGGGGGGAAGGGTGGAAAGAGATACGCAGTATTTT. Translation gives CASSVGLAGGRVERDTQYF.

This chain uses TRBV3-1 (or the pseudogene TRBV3-2) with TRBJ1-1; D not certain. V lost 10 bases to trimming and J lost 0 bases, with 6 bases between them. CDR1 is LGHDT and CDR2 is YNNKEL in the germline V gene (reference sequence). The CDR3 is 11 amino acids. CDR3 coding DNA: TGTGCCACCGGGATGAACACTGAAGCTTTCTTT. This translates into CATGMNTEAFF.

The table lists this clone with a count of one. The V call is TRBV5-1, the J call TRBJ2-6, with TRBD1 matching 9 bases. Germline V gene lookup returns CDR1 SGHRS and CDR2 YFSETQ. CDR3 length: 17 residues. V dropped 6 bases and J dropped 1; count of bases not matched to a gene: 8. The CDR3 sequence is CASTDRGEVSGANVLTF. The CDR3 coding sequence is TGCGCCAGCACGGACAGGGGCGAAGTTTCTGGGGCCAACGTCCTGACTTTC.

This clone is a singleton in its sample. The chain employs TRBV5-1 and TRBJ2-5; a possible D gene is TRBD2 (6 bases). Germline loops: CDR1 SGHRS, CDR2 YFSETQ. The CDR3 loop spans 16 amino acids. Trimming stripped 4 bases from V and 7 bases from J, with 23 bases between. The CDR3 bases are TGCGCCAGCAGCACCCCCACTAGCACCTCCCTCGGGACCCAGTACTTC. Its translation: CASSTPTSTSLGTQYF.

The CDR3 nucleotides read TGTGCCAGCAGTGAAAACAGAGTGGCTAATGCTGAAAAACTGTTTTTT. It yields the protein CASSENRVANAEKLFF. The gene calls are TRBV6-1 and TRBJ1-4; no clear D gene. Deletions cut 2 bases from V and 7 bases from J, with 17 bases between. Germline loops: CDR1 MNHNS, CDR2 SASEGT. CDR3 length: 16 residues.

J is TRBJ1-1 and V is TRBV10-3; D gene unclear. Germline V gene data show CDR1 as ENHRY and CDR2 as SYGVKD. CDR3 length: 14 residues. Trimming removed 0 bases at V and 2 bases at J, with 7 bases between. The CDR3 protein is CAISESTGNTEAFF. CDR3 DNA: TGTGCCATCAGTGAGTCGACGGGAAACACTGAAGCTTTCTTT.

This chain uses TRBV6-5 with TRBJ1-1, with D perhaps TRBD1 (6 bases). V shed 0 bases and J shed 5 bases, with 13 bases lying between them. The CDR3 extends over 15 amino acids. Germline V gene sequence: CDR1 MNHEY, CDR2 SVGAGI. The DNA for the CDR3 is TGTGCCAGCAGTTACTCGCGTGGGGGCGGTACTGAAGCTTTCTTT. Protein product: CASSYSRGGGTEAFF.

V gene TRBV4-1 combines with J gene TRBJ2-1; D gene ambiguous. The germline V gene encodes CDR1 MGHRA and CDR2 YSYEKL. This CDR3 has 16 residues. V lost 2 bases and J lost 6, with 17 bases in between. In nucleotides, the CDR3 is TGCGCCAGCAGCCAAATTAGTAGCATTTCGTCCAATGAGCAGTTCTTC. It encodes CASSQISSISSNEQFF.

The chain recombines TRBV7-9 with TRBJ1-1, with D unclear. The CDR3 runs to 14 residues. The ends were cut back, 2 bases at V and 1 base at J, with 8 bases in the middle. Germline CDR1 and CDR2: SEHNR and FQNEAQ (reference sequence). The CDR3 loop reads CASSLSPGNTEAFF. The CDR3 coding sequence is TGTGCCAGCAGCTTAAGCCCTGGGAACACTGAAGCTTTCTTT.

The rearrangement uses TRBV2 and TRBJ1-1; the D gene is possibly TRBD1 (5 bases). This CDR3 is 14 amino acids long. Germline V CDR1 and CDR2: SNHLY, FYNNEI. Trimming stripped 6 bases from V and 4 bases from J, with 15 bases between. DNA for the CDR3: TGTGCCAGCAGCTTACAGGAGGGGTTCACTGAAGCTTTCTTT. This gives the protein CASSLQEGFTEAFF.

The J gene is TRBJ2-1, the V gene TRBV18; 7 bases align to TRBD1. Germline V gene data show CDR1 as KGHSH and CDR2 as LQKENI. The CDR3 has 15 amino acids. Trimming cost V 2 bases and J 2 bases; bases outside gene matches: 3. Here the CDR3 DNA reads TGTGCCAGCTCACCAGGACAGGACCCCTACAATGAGCAGTTCTTC. As protein: CASSPGQDPYNEQFF. Full variable domain (missing parts from reference TRBV18 and TRBJ2-1): NAGVMQNPRHLVRRRGQEARLRCSPMKGHSHVYWYRQLPEEGLKFMVYLQKENIIDESGMPKERFSAEFPKEGPSILRIQQVVRGDSAAYFCASSPGQDPYNEQFFGPGTRLTVL.

This clone was detected only once. This chain links TRBV7-8 with TRBJ2-7; D is undetermined. CDR1 is SGHVS, CDR2 FQNEAQ, per germline. This CDR3 contains 15 residues. Between the trimmed V and J ends, which lost 3 bases and 2 bases, there was a span of 14 bases. The CDR3 region is CASSFPRVGPYEQYF. DNA for the CDR3: TGTGCCAGCAGCTTTCCCCGGGTCGGCCCCTACGAGCAGTACTTC.